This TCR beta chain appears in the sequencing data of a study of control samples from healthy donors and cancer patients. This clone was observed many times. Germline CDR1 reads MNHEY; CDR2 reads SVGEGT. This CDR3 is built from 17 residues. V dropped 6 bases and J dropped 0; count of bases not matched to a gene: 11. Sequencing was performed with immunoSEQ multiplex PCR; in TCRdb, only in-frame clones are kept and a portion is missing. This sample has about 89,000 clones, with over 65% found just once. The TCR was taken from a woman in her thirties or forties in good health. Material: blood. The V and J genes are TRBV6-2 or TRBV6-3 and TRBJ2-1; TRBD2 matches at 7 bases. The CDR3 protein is CASSDGWGGSSYNEQFF. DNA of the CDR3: TGTGCCAGCAGCGATGGTTGGGGGGGGAGCTCCTACAATGAGCAGTTCTTC.